Sequencing of this TCR beta chain was carried out in a study of CDR3 diversity in severe acne. TCRdb reanalysed the PCR reads using MiXCR and keeps one entry per CDR3 protein. The profile shows about 97,000 distinct CDR3 sequences, roughly half of them singletons. Sequenced input: blood. This sequence was found in a male donor with acne.

The CDR3, as DNA: TGTGCCAGCAGTCGGGACGGCTACGAGCAGTACTTC. The encoded protein is CASSRDGYEQYF. The V and J genes are TRBV6-2 or TRBV6-3 and TRBJ2-7, with D perhaps matching TRBD1 or TRBD2 (5 bases each). The CDR3 spans 12 residues. The germline gives CDR1 MNHEY, CDR2 SVGEGT. V was pared by 5 bases and J by 3 bases, with 8 bases between.